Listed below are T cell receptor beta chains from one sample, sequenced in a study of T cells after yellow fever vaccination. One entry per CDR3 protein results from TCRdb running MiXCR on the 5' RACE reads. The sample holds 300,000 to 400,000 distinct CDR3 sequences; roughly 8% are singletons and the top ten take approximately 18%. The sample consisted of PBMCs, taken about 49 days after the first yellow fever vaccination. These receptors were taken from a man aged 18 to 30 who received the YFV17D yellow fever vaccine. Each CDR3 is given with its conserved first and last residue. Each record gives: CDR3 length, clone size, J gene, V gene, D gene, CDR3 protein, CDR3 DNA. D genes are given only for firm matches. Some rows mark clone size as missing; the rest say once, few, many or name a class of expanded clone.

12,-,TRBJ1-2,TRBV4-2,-,CASSVGIYGYTF,TGTGCCAGCAGTGTCGGAATCTATGGCTACACCTTC
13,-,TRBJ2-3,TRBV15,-,CATRTRGTDTQYF,TGTGCCACTAGAACGAGGGGAACAGATACGCAGTATTTT
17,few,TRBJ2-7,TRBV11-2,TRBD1,CASSTYRTGGVLDEQYF,TGTGCCAGCAGCACCTACCGGACAGGGGGCGTCTTAGACGAGCAGTACTTC
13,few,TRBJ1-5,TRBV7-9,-,CASGRGSNQPQHF,TGTGCCAGCGGCAGGGGTAGCAATCAGCCCCAGCATTTT
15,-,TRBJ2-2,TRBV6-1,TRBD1,CASTEDRANTGELFF,TGTGCCAGCACCGAGGACAGGGCGAACACCGGGGAGCTGTTTTTT
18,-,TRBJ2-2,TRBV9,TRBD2,CASSTRLSGGPNTGELFF,TGTGCCAGCAGCACCCGACTAAGCGGGGGGCCGAACACCGGGGAGCTGTTTTTT
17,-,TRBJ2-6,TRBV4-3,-,CASSQDISDSGANVLTF,TGCGCCAGCAGCCAAGATATAAGCGATTCTGGGGCCAACGTCCTGACTTTC
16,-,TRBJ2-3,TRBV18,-,CASSPWQGRRTDTQYF,TGTGCCAGCTCACCATGGCAGGGCAGACGCACAGATACGCAGTATTTT
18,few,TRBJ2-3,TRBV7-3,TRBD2,CASSLSLASGGAKDTQYF,TGTGCCAGCAGCTTAAGCTTGGCTAGCGGGGGGGCGAAAGATACGCAGTATTTT
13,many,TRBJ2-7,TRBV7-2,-,CASSRRGGYEQYF,TGTGCCAGCAGCCGCAGAGGGGGGTACGAGCAGTACTTC
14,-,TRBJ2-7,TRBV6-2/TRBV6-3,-,CASRSLTDSYEQYF,TGTGCCAGCAGGTCACTGACAGATTCCTACGAGCAGTACTTC
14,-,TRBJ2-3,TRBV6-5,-,CASSYSWGADTQYF,TGTGCCAGCAGTTACTCGTGGGGGGCGGATACGCAGTATTTT
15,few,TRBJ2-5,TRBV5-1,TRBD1,CASRHGTAQVETQYF,TGCGCCAGCAGACATGGGACAGCCCAAGTGGAGACCCAGTACTTC
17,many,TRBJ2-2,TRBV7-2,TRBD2,CASSLASGAGNTGELFF,TGTGCCAGCAGCTTAGCTAGCGGGGCGGGGAACACCGGGGAGCTGTTTTTT
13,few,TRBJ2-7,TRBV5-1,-,CASSLGLVSEQYF,TGCGCCAGCAGCTTGGGACTAGTGTCTGAGCAGTACTTC
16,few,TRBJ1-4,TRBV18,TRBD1,CASSPGTGERGEKLFF,TGTGCCAGCTCCCCCGGGACAGGGGAAAGGGGTGAAAAACTGTTTTTT
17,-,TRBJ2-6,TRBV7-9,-,CASSLIVGGPGANVLTF,TGTGCCAGCAGCTTAATCGTCGGGGGGCCTGGGGCCAACGTCCTGACTTTC
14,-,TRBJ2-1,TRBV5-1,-,CASSFESSYNEQFF,TGCGCCAGCAGCTTCGAAAGCTCCTACAATGAGCAGTTCTTC
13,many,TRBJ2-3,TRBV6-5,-,CASSYGGTDTQYF,TGTGCCAGCAGTTACGGGGGGACAGATACGCAGTATTTT
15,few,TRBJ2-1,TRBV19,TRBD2,CASRGTSGAYNEQFF,TGTGCCAGTAGGGGTACTAGCGGGGCTTACAATGAGCAGTTCTTC
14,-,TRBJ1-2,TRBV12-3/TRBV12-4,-,CASTNTGYNYGYTF,TGTGCCAGCACCAATACAGGGTACAACTATGGCTACACCTTC
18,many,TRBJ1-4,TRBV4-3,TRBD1,CASSQEATWTGGNEKLFF,TGCGCCAGCAGCCAAGAAGCTACCTGGACAGGGGGAAATGAAAAACTGTTTTTT
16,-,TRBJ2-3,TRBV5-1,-,CASSLEYSYGPDTQYF,TGCGCCAGCAGCTTGGAGTACTCCTATGGCCCAGATACGCAGTATTTT
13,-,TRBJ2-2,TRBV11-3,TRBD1,CASSWTGSGELFF,TGTGCCAGCAGCTGGACAGGGTCCGGGGAGCTGTTTTTT
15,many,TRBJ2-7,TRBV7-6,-,CASSLAGGPSYEQYF,TGTGCCAGCAGCTTAGCCGGGGGGCCCTCCTACGAGCAGTACTTC
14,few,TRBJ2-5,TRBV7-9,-,CASSLSDSQETQYF,TGTGCCAGCAGCTTATCGGATTCACAAGAGACCCAGTACTTC
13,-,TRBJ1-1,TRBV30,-,CAWSVRMNTEAFF,TGTGCCTGGAGTGTACGGATGAACACTGAAGCTTTCTTT